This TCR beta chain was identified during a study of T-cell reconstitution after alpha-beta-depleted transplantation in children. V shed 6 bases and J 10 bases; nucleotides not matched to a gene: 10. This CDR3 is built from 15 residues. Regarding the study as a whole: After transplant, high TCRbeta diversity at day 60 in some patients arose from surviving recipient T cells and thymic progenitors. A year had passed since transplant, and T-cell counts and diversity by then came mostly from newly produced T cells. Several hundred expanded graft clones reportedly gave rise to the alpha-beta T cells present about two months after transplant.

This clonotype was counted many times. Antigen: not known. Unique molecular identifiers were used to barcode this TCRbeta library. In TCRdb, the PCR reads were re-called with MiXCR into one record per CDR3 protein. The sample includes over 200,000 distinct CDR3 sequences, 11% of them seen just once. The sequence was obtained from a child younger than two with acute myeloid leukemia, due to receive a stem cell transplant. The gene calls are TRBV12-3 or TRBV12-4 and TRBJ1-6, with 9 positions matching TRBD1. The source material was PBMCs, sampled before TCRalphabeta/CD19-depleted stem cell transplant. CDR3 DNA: TGTGCCAGCAGGCGCTCCGGGACAGGGAAGTCACCCCTCCACTTT. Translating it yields CASRRSGTGKSPLHF.